A single sample is the source of the 3 T cell receptor beta chains below, sequenced in a study of blood T cells in healthy people across ages. Using a J-beta primer mix together with a sample-barcoded 5' primer, a second PCR was run for 7 to 11 cycles. MiXCR, applied by TCRdb to the 5' RACE reads, yields one record per CDR3 protein. The table shows 1.5 million to 2 million distinct CDR3 sequences, with less than 50% occurring only once. Sequences were obtained from blood. Source of these receptors: a woman aged 35 to 49 in good health.

Of note for this clonotype: At one boundary the junction diverges from the germline segment, which might be a read error. The chain combines TRBV24-1 with TRBJ2-1; TRBD2 agrees at 11 bases. The CDR3 sequence is 16 residues long. Looked up from germline, CDR1 is KGHDR and CDR2 is SFDVKD. CDR3 bases: TGTGCCGCCAGTGATTCTAGCGGGGGGCCCTACAATGAGCAGTTCTTC. Its translation is CAASDSSGGPYNEQFF.

The chain uses TRBV7-9 and TRBJ2-1; TRBD2 aligns across 8 bases. V lost 6 bases to trimming and J lost 2 bases; unmatched junction nucleotides: 9. Per germline, CDR1 SEHNR and CDR2 FQNEAQ (reference sequence). The CDR3 sequence is 16 residues long. The CDR3 loop reads CASSGPRGGTYNEQFF. CDR3 nucleotides: TGTGCCAGCAGTGGCCCTCGGGGGGGGACCTACAATGAGCAGTTCTTC. The full variable domain, rest sourced from reference TRBV7-9 and TRBJ2-1, is DTGVSQNPRHKITKRGQNVTFRCDPISEHNRLYWYRQTLGQGPEFLTYFQNEAQLEKSRLLSDRFSAERPKGSFSTLEIQRTEQGDSAMYLCASSGPRGGTYNEQFFGPGTRLTVL.

The chain is built from TRBV20-1 and TRBJ2-5; 11 bases are a match to TRBD2. There are 18 residues in the CDR3. The V segment lost 2 bases and the J segment 5 bases; nucleotides outside the gene matches: 16. Germline lookup yields CDR1 DFQATT and CDR2 SNEGSKA (reference sequence). The CDR3 nucleotides are TGCAGTGCTAGACCTCCTATAGCGGGGGGGCCCCTTGGTGAGACCCAGTACTTC. Residues: CSARPPIAGGPLGETQYF.